Listed here are 25 T cell receptor beta chains from one sample, sequenced in a study of control samples from healthy donors and cancer patients. The method was immunoSEQ multiplex PCR; TCRdb's version includes in-frame clones alone and lacks a portion of them. The repertoire has 90,000 or so clones, around four fifths of them found once; the top ten carry approximately 19%. Sequencing was done on a sample of blood. The receptor set was obtained from a man aged 25 to 40 in good health.

The rearrangement joins TRBV6-4 to TRBJ2-2; tentatively, D is TRBD1 (6 bases). Germline V gene sequence: CDR1 MRHNA, CDR2 SNTAGT. The CDR3 runs to 15 residues. The V end was cut by 5 bases, the J end by 0 bases, with 10 bases between. The CDR3 is CASSKEGANTGELFF. The CDR3, as DNA: TGTGCCAGCAGTAAAGAGGGGGCGAACACCGGGGAGCTGTTTTTT.

V is TRBV6-1 and J is TRBJ2-3; 11 positions agree with TRBD2. J was trimmed by 11 bases and V by 1 base; bases with no gene match: 8. The germline V gene has CDR1 MNHNS and CDR2 SASEGT. The CDR3 is 15 amino acids. Here the CDR3 DNA reads TGTGCCAGCAGTGAAGGACTAGCGGGGTTAGGGGGGCAGTATTTT. It yields the protein CASSEGLAGLGGQYF.

The chain joins TRBV12-3 or TRBV12-4 to TRBJ1-2; D is unresolved. V was clipped by 3 bases and J by 4 bases, with 9 bases between them. The CDR3 has 13 residues. The CDR3 nucleotides read TGTGCCAGCAGTTTGGAATATGGCTATGGCTACACCTTC. It translates to CASSLEYGYGYTF.

A few counts support this clone. The chain recombines TRBV19 with TRBJ1-6; D gene unclear. This CDR3 is 14 amino acids long. Trimming removed 7 bases from V and 7 bases from J, with 14 bases in between. Germline CDR1 is LNHDA and CDR2 is SQIVND (reference sequence). As DNA, the CDR3 is TGTGCCAGTAAGGTAGGGATAGGGAATTCACCCCTCCACTTT. This translates into CASKVGIGNSPLHF.

CDR3 sequence (DNA): TGCAGTGCTACTGAGGCGCCGAGGACTGAAGCTTTCTTT. Protein sequence: CSATEAPRTEAFF. V and J are TRBV20-1 and TRBJ1-1; unclear D gene. V was shortened by 4 bases and J by 5 bases, with 14 bases between the two germline ends. CDR1 and CDR2 (germline): DFQATT, SNEGSKA (reference sequence). The CDR3 runs 13 residues.

The chain's CDR3 is CASSPGQTSPLHF. In DNA, the CDR3 is TGTGCCAGCAGTCCCGGACAGACTTCACCCCTCCACTTT. The genes are TRBV12-3 or TRBV12-4 and TRBJ1-6, with D possibly being TRBD1 (6 bases). The CDR3 has 13 amino acids. V was pared by 5 bases and J by 9 bases, with 11 bases between.

The V and J genes are TRBV5-6 and TRBJ1-3, with 7 positions matching TRBD1. Germline lookup yields CDR1 SGHDT and CDR2 YYEEEE. CDR3 length: 14 residues. The J segment lost 8 bases and the V segment lost 3 bases, leaving 8 bases of the junction unmatched. CDR3 sequence: CASSSTGSGDTIYF. CDR3 bases: TGTGCCAGCAGCTCGACAGGGTCGGGAGACACCATATATTTT.

The chain recombines TRBV4-2 with TRBJ2-5; TRBD2 aligns across 13 bases. This CDR3 comprises 17 residues. V was pared by 0 bases and J by 2 bases, with 3 bases of the junction left unmatched. CDR1 is LGHNA and CDR2 is YNFKEQ in the germline V gene. The CDR3: CASSQEAGLAGQETQYF. CDR3 sequence (DNA): TGTGCCAGCAGCCAAGAGGCGGGACTAGCGGGGCAAGAGACCCAGTACTTC.

The V gene is TRBV4-2, the J gene TRBJ2-1; 11 nucleotides agree with TRBD2. V trimming: 3 bases; J trimming: 4 bases; junction bases outside the gene matches: 8. Germline V gene lookup returns CDR1 LGHNA and CDR2 YNFKEQ. The CDR3 contains 17 residues. CDR3 coding DNA: TGTGCCAGCAGCCAGGGGCCTAGGACTAGCGGGTACAATGAGCAGTTCTTC. Its protein product is CASSQGPRTSGYNEQFF.

V and J are TRBV3-1 (or the pseudogene TRBV3-2) and TRBJ2-5; D not certain. Trimming took 1 base from V and 5 from J, leaving 5 bases between them. This CDR3 has 12 residues. CDR1 and CDR2 (germline): LGHDT, YNNKEL (reference sequence). CDR3 coding DNA: TGTGCCAGCAGCCAAGTAGTCGAGACCCAGTACTTC. This gives the protein CASSQVVETQYF.

In this sample, this clone turned up once. The rearrangement links TRBV6-5 to TRBJ2-7; D remains ambiguous. This CDR3 has 14 amino acids. V was shortened by 6 bases and J by 0 bases, with 12 bases between the two germline ends. Germline V gives CDR1 MNHEY, CDR2 SVGAGI. CDR3 sequence reads: CASRLRSFSYEQYF. CDR3 sequence (DNA): TGTGCCAGCAGACTTCGGTCGTTCTCCTACGAGCAGTACTTC.

The chain couples TRBV15 to TRBJ1-2; D is uncertain. Deletions cut 0 bases from V and 5 bases from J, with 13 bases between. The length of the CDR3 is 15 residues. Germline V CDR1 and CDR2: LNHNV, YYDKDF (reference sequence). This CDR3 reads CATSRDRWAPYGYTF. In DNA form, the CDR3 reads TGTGCCACCAGCAGAGATCGCTGGGCACCTTATGGCTACACCTTC.

V and J are TRBV5-4 and TRBJ1-6, with unresolved D. Trimming removed 0 bases from V and 7 bases from J, with 8 bases in between. Germline V gene sequence: CDR1 SGHNT, CDR2 YYREEE (reference sequence). The length of the CDR3 is 14 residues. The CDR3 DNA reads as TGTGCCAGCAGCTTGGGTGTAGAGAATTCACCCCTCCACTTT. Translation gives CASSLGVENSPLHF.

This clone was seen only a few times. This chain links TRBV7-3 with TRBJ2-1, with D perhaps TRBD1 or TRBD2 (5 bases each). The CDR3 is 11 residues long. Trimming took off 2 bases at V and 12 bases at J, with 8 bases between the two ends. Per germline, CDR1 SGHTA and CDR2 FQGTGA. CDR3: CASSLRGPQFF. DNA for the CDR3: TGTGCCAGCAGCTTACGGGGCCCGCAGTTCTTC.

The table lists this clone with a few counts. This chain links TRBV28 with TRBJ2-7, with D tentatively TRBD1 (6 bases). The CDR3 length is 14 residues. Per germline, CDR1 MDHEN and CDR2 SYDVKM. Trimming removed 6 bases from V and 0 bases from J, with 12 bases in between. This chain's CDR3 is CASSPQGNSYEQYF. The CDR3 DNA sequence: TGTGCCAGCAGCCCACAGGGAAACTCCTACGAGCAGTACTTC.

The chain carries TRBV19 and TRBJ2-3; D is perhaps TRBD1 (6 bases). The CDR3 covers 14 residues. Germline assignment: CDR1 LNHDA and CDR2 SQIVND (reference sequence). The ends were cut back, 5 bases at V and 4 bases at J, with 13 bases in the middle. The DNA of the CDR3 is TGTGCCAGTAGTCTCGGGACACCCTCAGATACGCAGTATTTT. Amino acid sequence: CASSLGTPSDTQYF. The variable domain in full, completed from reference TRBV19 and TRBJ2-3, reads DGGITQSPKYLFRKEGQNVTLSCEQNLNHDAMYWYRQDPGQGLRLIYYSQIVNDFQKGDIAEGYSVSREKKESFPLTVTSAQKNPTAFYLCASSLGTPSDTQYFGPGTRLTVL.

The chain carries TRBV11-1 and TRBJ1-1; D is unclear. CDR1 is SGHAT, CDR2 FQDESV, per germline (reference sequence). The ends were cut back, 7 bases at V and 0 bases at J, with 18 bases in the middle. This CDR3 is built from 16 residues. The CDR3 nucleotides are TGTGCCAGCACCTTGGGCTGGGGTAATATGAACACTGAAGCTTTCTTT. This translates into CASTLGWGNMNTEAFF. The complete variable domain, with remaining parts taken from reference TRBV11-1 and TRBJ1-1, reads EAEVAQSPRYKITEKSQAVAFWCDPISGHATLYWYRQILGQGPELLVQFQDESVVDDSQLPKDRFSAERLKGVDSTLKIQPAELGDSAMYLCASTLGWGNMNTEAFFGQGTRLTVV.

The chain links TRBV12-3 or TRBV12-4 to TRBJ1-3; a weak D match, TRBD1 (5 bases). Trimming removed 6 bases from V and 4 bases from J, with 7 bases in between. The CDR3 runs 12 residues. The CDR3 loop is CASRNRGNTIYF. The DNA of the CDR3 is TGTGCCAGCAGGAACAGGGGAAACACCATATATTTT.

With respect to this clone: The identical CDR3 is also encoded by other nucleotide sequences in the sample. V usage is TRBV6-5 and J usage is TRBJ1-3; perhaps TRBD1 as D (5 bases). Germline CDR1 reads MNHEY; CDR2 reads SVGAGI. Trimming removed 8 bases from V and 4 bases from J, with 12 bases in between. The CDR3 extends over 13 amino acids. The CDR3 sequence: CASRQGPGNTIYF. CDR3 sequence (DNA): TGTGCCAGCCGCCAGGGACCCGGAAACACCATATATTTT.

The chain joins TRBV10-3 to TRBJ1-2; TRBD1 is a possible D gene (5 bases). This CDR3 has 14 residues. The V gene's germline CDR1 is ENHRY and CDR2 SYGVKD. V lost 10 bases, J lost 1 base, and 16 bases lay in between. For the CDR3, the DNA is TGTGCCACCCTACGATCAGGGCTTAACTATGGCTACACCTTC. As protein: CATLRSGLNYGYTF.

This chain uses TRBV5-6 with TRBJ1-6; tentatively, D is TRBD1 (5 bases). V was clipped by 0 bases and J by 7 bases, with 11 bases between them. The germline gives CDR1 SGHDT, CDR2 YYEEEE. The CDR3 extends over 15 amino acids. CDR3 sequence (DNA): TGTGCCAGCAGCTTGGCCATAGGGGTCAATTCACCCCTCCACTTT. This sequence encodes CASSLAIGVNSPLHF.

CDR3 loop: CATSDAAGRGHRDTQYF. DNA of the CDR3: TGTGCCACCAGCGATGCGGCAGGCAGGGGGCATAGAGATACGCAGTATTTT. The rearrangement uses TRBV24-1 and TRBJ2-3, with 8 bases that match TRBD1. The CDR3 has 17 amino acids. V was pared by 7 bases and J by 5 bases, with 16 bases of the junction left unmatched. The V gene's germline CDR1 is KGHDR and CDR2 SFDVKD.

The chain combines TRBV27 with TRBJ2-3, with 10 bases that match TRBD1. Looked up from germline, CDR1 is MNHEY and CDR2 is SMNVEV (reference sequence). The CDR3 spans 14 residues. The trim removed 6 bases at V and 6 bases at J, leaving 6 bases unmatched. For the CDR3, the DNA is TGTGCCAGCAGAGACAGGGGGCGAGGGGATACGCAGTATTTT. Its translation is CASRDRGRGDTQYF.

The genes are TRBV6-5 and TRBJ1-1, with a possible D match to TRBD1 (5 bases). The CDR3 consists of 15 residues. Between the trimmed V and J ends, which lost 6 bases and 4 bases, there was a span of 18 bases. Germline-derived CDR1 and CDR2 are MNHEY and SVGAGI. The CDR3 here is CASSQEWGDGTEAFF. CDR3 nucleotides: TGTGCCAGCAGCCAGGAGTGGGGGGATGGCACTGAAGCTTTCTTT.

The chain joins TRBV10-3 to TRBJ1-5, with D unclear. CDR3 size: 14 residues. The V gene's germline CDR1 is ENHRY and CDR2 SYGVKD. V shed 2 bases and J shed 4 bases, with 9 bases lying between them. The CDR3 DNA reads TGTGCCATCAGTGAGCTTAGCAGGAATCAGCCCCAGCATTTT. Translating it yields CAISELSRNQPQHF.